The entry that follows covers one T cell receptor (beta chain) sequence. The data were obtained in a study of CD8 T cells in Susac syndrome. TCR beta sequencing was performed on blood CD8+ and CD4+ T cells. This CDR3 has 13 amino acids. Germline CDR1 SQVTM, CDR2 ANQGSEA. The germline V and J ends were trimmed by 2 bases and 6 bases, with 14 bases remaining between them. After extraction with the RNeasy kit, about 0.5 to 1 ug of the RNA was reverse transcribed using random hexamers. The method of amplification for TCR beta CDR3 was immunoSEQ multiplex PCR, covering 54 Vbeta and 13 Jbeta. TCRdb re-derived calls from the immunoSEQ multiplex PCR reads in MiXCR, one entry per CDR3 protein. This table holds about 120,000 distinct CDR3 sequences, roughly 91% found once.

This receptor was identified in a human donor in good health. The rearrangement links TRBV29-1 to TRBJ2-7, with D possibly being TRBD2 (5 bases). What was sequenced was CD4+ T cells from PBMCs. The DNA of the CDR3 is TGCAGCGTTGAATGGGTAGGGAGCGGCGAGCAGTACTTC. This translates into CSVEWVGSGEQYF.